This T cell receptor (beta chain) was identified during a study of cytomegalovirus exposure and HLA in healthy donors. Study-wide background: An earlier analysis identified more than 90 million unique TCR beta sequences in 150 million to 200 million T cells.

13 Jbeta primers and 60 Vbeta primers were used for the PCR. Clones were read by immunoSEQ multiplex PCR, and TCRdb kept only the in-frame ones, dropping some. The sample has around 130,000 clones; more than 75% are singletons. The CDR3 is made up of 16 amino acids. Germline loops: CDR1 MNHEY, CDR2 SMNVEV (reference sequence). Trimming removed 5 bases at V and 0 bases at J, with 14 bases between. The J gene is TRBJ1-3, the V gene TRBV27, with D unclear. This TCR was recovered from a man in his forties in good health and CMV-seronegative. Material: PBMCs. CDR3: CASSNLAPSSGNTIYF. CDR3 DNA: TGTGCCAGCAGTAATTTGGCACCTAGCTCTGGAAACACCATATATTTT.